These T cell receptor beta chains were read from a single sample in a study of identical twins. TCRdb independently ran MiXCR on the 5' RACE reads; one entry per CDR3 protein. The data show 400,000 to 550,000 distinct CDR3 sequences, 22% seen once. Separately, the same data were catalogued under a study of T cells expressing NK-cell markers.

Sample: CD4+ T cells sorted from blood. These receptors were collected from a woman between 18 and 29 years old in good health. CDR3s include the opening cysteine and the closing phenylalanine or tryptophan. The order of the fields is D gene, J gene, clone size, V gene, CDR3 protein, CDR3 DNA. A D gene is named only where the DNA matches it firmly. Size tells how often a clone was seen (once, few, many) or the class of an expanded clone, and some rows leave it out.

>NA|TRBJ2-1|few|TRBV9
CASSVDAGLVYEQFF
TGTGCCAGCAGCGTAGACGCAGGGCTAGTTTATGAGCAGTTCTTC
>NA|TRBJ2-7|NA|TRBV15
CATGHEEYF
TGTGCCACCGGACATGAGGAGTACTTC
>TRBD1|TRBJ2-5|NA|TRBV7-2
CASSFDRGAGETQYF
TGTGCCAGCAGCTTTGACAGGGGCGCGGGGGAGACCCAGTACTTC
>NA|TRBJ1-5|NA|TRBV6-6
CASRARDQPQHF
TGTGCCAGCAGGGCCAGAGATCAGCCCCAGCATTTT
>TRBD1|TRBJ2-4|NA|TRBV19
CASSIDGPGGINIQYF
TGTGCCAGTAGTATAGACGGCCCAGGGGGCATAAACATTCAGTACTTC
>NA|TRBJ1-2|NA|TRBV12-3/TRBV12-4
CASSLKAASGYTF
TGTGCCAGCAGTTTAAAGGCAGCCTCTGGCTACACCTTC
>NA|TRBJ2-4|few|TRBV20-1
CSAREGVRAYENIQYF
TGCAGTGCTAGAGAAGGTGTCAGGGCATATGAAAACATTCAGTACTTC
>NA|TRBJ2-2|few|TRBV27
CASSLLGRRAGELFF
TGTGCCAGCAGTTTATTGGGCAGGAGGGCCGGGGAGCTGTTTTTT
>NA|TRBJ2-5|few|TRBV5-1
CASSSGTWTSETQYF
TGCGCCAGCAGCTCCGGGACTTGGACTTCAGAGACCCAGTACTTC
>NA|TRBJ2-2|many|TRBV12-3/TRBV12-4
CASRWTAHTGELFF
TGTGCCAGCAGGTGGACGGCTCACACCGGGGAGCTGTTTTTT
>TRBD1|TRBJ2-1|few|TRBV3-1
CASRRGTGGRNEQFF
TGTGCCAGCAGACGCGGGACAGGGGGCCGCAATGAGCAGTTCTTC
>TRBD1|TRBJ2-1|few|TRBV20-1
CSVSRGQGYNEQFF
TGCAGTGTTAGCAGAGGACAGGGGTACAATGAGCAGTTCTTC
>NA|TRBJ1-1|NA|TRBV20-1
CSAADVGGTEAFF
TGCAGTGCTGCGGACGTAGGGGGCACTGAAGCTTTCTTT
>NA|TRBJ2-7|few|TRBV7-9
CASSLVMTGSYEQYF
TGTGCCAGCAGCTTAGTCATGACCGGTTCCTACGAGCAGTACTTC
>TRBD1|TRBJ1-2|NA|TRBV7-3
CASSQYSGQDEGYTF
TGTGCCAGCAGCCAGTACTCAGGACAGGACGAAGGCTACACCTTC
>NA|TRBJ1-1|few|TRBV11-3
CASSLRASRTEAFF
TGTGCCAGCAGCTTAAGGGCTTCAAGAACTGAAGCTTTCTTT
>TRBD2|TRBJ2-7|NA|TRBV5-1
CASSHTSGRNSYEQYF
TGCGCCAGCAGTCATACTAGCGGGCGCAACTCCTACGAGCAGTACTTC
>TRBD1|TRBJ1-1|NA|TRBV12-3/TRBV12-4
CASSPTGVKTEAFF
TGTGCCAGCAGTCCTACAGGGGTGAAAACTGAAGCTTTCTTT
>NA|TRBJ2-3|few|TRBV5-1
CASSDLDSTDTQYF
TGCGCCAGCAGCGATCTCGATAGCACAGATACGCAGTATTTT
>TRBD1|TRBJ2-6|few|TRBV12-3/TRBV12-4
CASSSTGGSGANVLTF
TGTGCCAGCAGTTCTACAGGGGGCTCTGGGGCCAACGTCCTGACTTTC
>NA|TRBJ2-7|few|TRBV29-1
CSVTRQYEQYF
TGCAGCGTTACCCGACAGTACGAGCAGTACTTC
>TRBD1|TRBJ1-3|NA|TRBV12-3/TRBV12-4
CASSLKQGGAPIYF
TGTGCCAGCAGTTTAAAGCAGGGGGGAGCTCCCATATATTTT
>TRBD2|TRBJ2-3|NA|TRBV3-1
CASSPKAGVGTQYF
TGTGCCAGCAGCCCGAAAGCGGGGGTGGGTACGCAGTATTTT
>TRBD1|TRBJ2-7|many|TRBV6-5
CASSYEGTGPYEQYF
TGTGCCAGCAGTTACGAAGGGACAGGACCCTACGAGCAGTACTTC
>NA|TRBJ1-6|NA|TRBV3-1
CASSQDLGNSPLHF
TGTGCCAGCAGCCAAGATCTCGGAAATTCACCCCTCCACTTT
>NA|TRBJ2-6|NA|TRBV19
CASSMRSGSGANVLTF
TGTGCCAGTAGTATGAGATCGGGCTCTGGGGCCAACGTCCTGACTTTC
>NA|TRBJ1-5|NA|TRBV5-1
CASSLGGADQPQHF
TGCGCCAGCAGCTTGGGGGGGGCAGATCAGCCCCAGCATTTT
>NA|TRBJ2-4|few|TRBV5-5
CASSLLPGQKNIQYF
TGTGCCAGCAGCCTACTCCCCGGACAGAAAAACATTCAGTACTTC
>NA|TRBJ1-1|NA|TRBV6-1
CASSLGRWLNTEAFF
TGTGCCAGCAGCCTCGGCCGATGGCTGAACACTGAAGCTTTCTTT
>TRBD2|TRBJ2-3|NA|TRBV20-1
CSASPPAGGTDTQYF
TGCAGTGCTAGCCCCCCAGCGGGGGGCACAGATACGCAGTATTTT
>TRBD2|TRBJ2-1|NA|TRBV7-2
CASSLTGTSRYNEQFF
TGTGCCAGCAGCTTAACCGGGACTAGCCGATACAATGAGCAGTTCTTC
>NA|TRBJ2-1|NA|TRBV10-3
CAISESGQRGEQFF
TGTGCCATCAGTGAGTCGGGACAACGGGGTGAGCAGTTCTTC
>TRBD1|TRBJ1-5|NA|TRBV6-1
CASSTGQGRFQPQHF
TGTGCCAGCAGCACGGGACAGGGAAGGTTCCAGCCCCAGCATTTT
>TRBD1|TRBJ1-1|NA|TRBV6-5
CASSYSMFIQGASTEAFF
TGTGCCAGCAGTTACTCGATGTTCATCCAGGGGGCTTCCACTGAAGCTTTCTTT
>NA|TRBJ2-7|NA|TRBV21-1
CASSKEELSRTGSHEQYF
TGTGCCAGCAGCAAAGAAGAGTTAAGCAGGACAGGTTCCCACGAGCAGTACTTC
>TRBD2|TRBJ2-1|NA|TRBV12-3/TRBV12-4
CASSLGLGGEQFF
TGTGCCAGCAGCTTGGGACTAGGGGGGGAGCAGTTCTTC
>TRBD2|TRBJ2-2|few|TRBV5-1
CASSLVGLAGVGTGELFF
TGCGCCAGCAGCTTGGTCGGTCTAGCGGGAGTCGGCACCGGGGAGCTGTTTTTT
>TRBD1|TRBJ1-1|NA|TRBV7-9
CASSLGGQAQAFF
TGTGCCAGCAGCTTAGGAGGACAGGCACAAGCTTTCTTT
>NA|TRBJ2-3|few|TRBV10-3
CAISETTVSSYF
TGTGCCATCAGTGAGACCACGGTATCGTCGTATTTT
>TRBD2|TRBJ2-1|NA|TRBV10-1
CASSESATSANNEQFF
TGCGCCAGCAGTGAGTCCGCGACTAGCGCAAACAATGAGCAGTTCTTC
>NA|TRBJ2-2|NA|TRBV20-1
CSARDRTNTGELFF
TGCAGTGCTAGAGATAGGACGAACACCGGGGAGCTGTTTTTT
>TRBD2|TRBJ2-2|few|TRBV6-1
CASRSISGATGELFF
TGTGCCAGCAGGTCGATTAGCGGGGCCACCGGGGAGCTGTTTTTT
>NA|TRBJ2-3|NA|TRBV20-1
CSARDGGKSTDTQYF
TGCAGTGCTAGAGACGGCGGAAAGAGCACAGATACGCAGTATTTT
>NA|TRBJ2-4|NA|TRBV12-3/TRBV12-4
CASSAEGGAKNIQYF
TGTGCCAGCTCTGCGGAGGGGGGAGCCAAAAACATTCAGTACTTC
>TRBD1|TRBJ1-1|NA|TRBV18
CASSPTDRAEAFF
TGTGCCAGCTCACCGACGGACAGGGCTGAAGCTTTCTTT
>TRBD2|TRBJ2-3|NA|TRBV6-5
CASSWTSGGADTQYF
TGTGCCAGCAGTTGGACTAGCGGGGGGGCAGATACGCAGTATTTT
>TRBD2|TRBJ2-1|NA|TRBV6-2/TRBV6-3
CASRAGGPPNEQFF
TGTGCCAGCAGAGCGGGGGGGCCCCCCAATGAGCAGTTCTTC
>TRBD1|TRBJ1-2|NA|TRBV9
CASSRAIQGDYGYTF
TGTGCCAGCAGTCGCGCCATTCAGGGGGACTATGGCTACACCTTC
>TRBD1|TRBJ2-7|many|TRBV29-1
CSVEGPQGRPYGKSEQYF
TGCAGCGTTGAAGGTCCACAGGGGCGCCCGTATGGGAAAAGCGAGCAGTACTTC